Below, 17 T cell receptor beta chains from the same sample are listed, as sequenced in a study of shared clonotypes between healthy human individuals. Profiling relied on immunoSEQ multiplex PCR, and the TCRdb table lists in-frame clones only, not all of them. The table includes around 1.9 million clones, approximately 92% detected once. Naive CD8 cells lacked CD45RO, underwent positive selection for CCR7 and left out terminally differentiated effector memory CD45RA+ cells. The sample taken for sequencing was naive CD8+ T cells from PBMCs. All receptors derive from a young man in good health. Some clones in this sample may be carry-over from other donors' samples.

The chain couples TRBV10-3 to TRBJ2-1, with D uncertain. In germline, CDR1 is ENHRY, CDR2 SYGVKD. Between the trimmed V and J ends, which lost 0 bases and 0 bases, there was a span of 12 bases. The CDR3 has 17 amino acids. CDR3 nucleotides: TGTGCCATCAGTGAGTCGTTAGCCGAGAGCTCCTACAATGAGCAGTTCTTC. Translation: CAISESLAESSYNEQFF.

The gene calls are TRBV30 and TRBJ1-2; 8 positions match TRBD1. Losses at the gene ends were 4 bases for V and 8 bases for J; bases not matched to a gene: 12. Germline V gene data show CDR1 as GTSNPN and CDR2 as SVGIG (reference sequence). This CDR3 has 14 amino acids. The CDR3 region has the DNA TGTGCCTGGATCCAGGGGGCTACCTATGAAGGCTACACCTTC. Residues: CAWIQGATYEGYTF.

The V and J genes are TRBV30 and TRBJ2-5; D not resolved. From germline, CDR1 is GTSNPN and CDR2 SVGIG (reference sequence). The CDR3 is 14 residues long. Trimming removed 0 bases from V and 0 bases from J, with 8 bases in between. In nucleotides, the CDR3 is TGTGCCTGGAGTGTACTGGGGTACCAAGAGACCCAGTACTTC. As protein: CAWSVLGYQETQYF.

The chain combines TRBV7-3 with TRBJ2-2; 10 bases match TRBD2. CDR3 size: 17 residues. Trimming at V came to 1 base and at J to 4 bases, leaving 6 bases not matched to a gene. CDR1 is SGHTA and CDR2 is FQGTGA in the germline V gene. The CDR3 region has the DNA TGTGCCAGCAGCTTAATAATCCTAGCGGGAGTCACCGGGGAGCTGTTTTTT. This sequence encodes CASSLIILAGVTGELFF. The full variable domain, in which reference TRBV7-3 and TRBJ2-2 provide the parts outside the CDR3, is GAGVSQTPSNKVTEKGKYVELRCDPISGHTALYWYRQSLGQGPEFLIYFQGTGAADDSGLPNDRFFAVRPEGSVSTLKIQRTERGDSAVYLCASSLIILAGVTGELFFGEGSRLTVL.

The chain uses TRBV25-1 and TRBJ2-3; D remains ambiguous. The CDR3 runs to 13 residues. Germline assignment: CDR1 MGHDK and CDR2 SYGVNS. Trimming removed 4 bases from V and 5 bases from J, with 10 bases in between. This chain's CDR3 is CASSAYMIDTQYF. CDR3 DNA: TGTGCCAGCAGTGCATACATGATAGATACGCAGTATTTT.

The rearrangement uses TRBV6-1 and TRBJ1-5; the D gene is possibly TRBD1 (5 bases). CDR1 is MNHNS, CDR2 SASEGT, per germline. Trimming removed 6 bases at V and 0 bases at J, with 9 bases between. The CDR3 has 14 amino acids. The CDR3 loop reads CASRGRVSNQPQHF. The CDR3 DNA reads TGTGCCAGCAGGGGGCGGGTTAGCAATCAGCCCCAGCATTTT.

The V gene is TRBV6-5, the J gene TRBJ1-1; the D gene is possibly TRBD1 (6 bases). CDR3 length equals 14 residues. CDR1 MNHEY and CDR2 SVGAGI come from the germline V gene. With 6 bases removed from V and 3 bases from J, the gap between germline ends came to 14 bases. DNA of the CDR3: TGTGCCAGCAGGTACAGGGCCGGGCACACTGAAGCTTTCTTT. Its protein product is CASRYRAGHTEAFF.

The V and J genes are TRBV28 and TRBJ2-2; possibly TRBD1 for D (6 bases). The CDR3 sequence is 15 residues long. Germline V gives CDR1 MDHEN, CDR2 SYDVKM. The V and J ends lost 3 bases and 5 bases respectively, with 13 bases between them. CDR3 DNA: TGTGCCAGCAGTTTTTCCAGGGGCAGAACCGGGGAGCTGTTTTTT. Protein: CASSFSRGRTGELFF. Full variable domain (remainder filled in from reference TRBV28 and TRBJ2-2): DVKVTQSSRYLVKRTGEKVFLECVQDMDHENMFWYRQDPGLGLRLIYFSYDVKMKEKGDIPEGYSVSREKKERFSLILESASTNQTSMYLCASSFSRGRTGELFFGEGSRLTVL.

The chain joins TRBV18 to TRBJ2-7; D possibly corresponds to TRBD1 (6 bases). Germline values: CDR1 KGHSH, CDR2 LQKENI. Trimming took 8 bases from V and 2 from J, leaving 19 bases between them. The CDR3 is 15 residues long. The CDR3 protein is CASRLRRGNTYEQYF. The CDR3 nucleotides read TGTGCCAGCCGCCTCCGCAGGGGAAATACCTACGAGCAGTACTTC.

The chain uses TRBV27 and TRBJ2-5; no clear D gene. The CDR3 has 13 amino acids. The V gene's germline CDR1 is MNHEY and CDR2 SMNVEV (reference sequence). V dropped 1 base and J dropped 2 bases, with 5 bases sitting between them. This CDR3 reads CASSLYSQETQYF. The CDR3 DNA reads as TGTGCCAGCAGTTTATACAGTCAAGAGACCCAGTACTTC.

V usage is TRBV27 and J usage is TRBJ1-4; D might be TRBD1 (5 bases). The CDR3 runs 14 residues. CDR1 is MNHEY, CDR2 SMNVEV, per germline (reference sequence). Trimming took off 4 bases at V and 7 bases at J, with 13 bases between the two ends. The CDR3 nucleotides read TGTGCCAGCAGTTGGACCGGGACGGGTGAAAAACTGTTTTTT. The encoded protein is CASSWTGTGEKLFF.

This chain links TRBV5-1 with TRBJ2-7; TRBD1 matches 8 bases. Trimming cost V 0 bases and J 2 bases; bases outside gene matches: 4. Germline CDR1 is SGHRS and CDR2 is YFSETQ. CDR3 size: 15 residues. CDR3 nucleotides: TGCGCCAGCAGCTTGGGACAGGGGCCCACCTACGAGCAGTACTTC. It encodes CASSLGQGPTYEQYF.

This clone was seen more than once but under ten times. This specimen includes other DNA sequences encoding the same CDR3. This chain connects TRBV11-2 to TRBJ2-7; perhaps TRBD2 as D (6 bases). The CDR3 sequence is 12 residues long. V was cut by 8 bases and J by 3 bases, with 11 bases left in between. Germline CDR1 and CDR2: SGHAT and FQNNGV. The CDR3 reads CASGRIRYEQYF. CDR3 DNA: TGTGCCAGCGGGAGGATCCGCTACGAGCAGTACTTC.

V usage is TRBV28 and J usage is TRBJ2-7; 11 nucleotides align to TRBD2. This CDR3 comprises 13 residues. Losses at the gene ends were 6 bases for V and 4 bases for J; bases not matched to a gene: 2. Looked up from germline, CDR1 is MDHEN and CDR2 is SYDVKM. The CDR3 here is CASRTSGIYEQYF. The CDR3 coding sequence is TGTGCCAGCAGGACTAGCGGGATTTACGAGCAGTACTTC. Filled out from reference TRBV28 and TRBJ2-7, the complete variable domain reads DVKVTQSSRYLVKRTGEKVFLECVQDMDHENMFWYRQDPGLGLRLIYFSYDVKMKEKGDIPEGYSVSREKKERFSLILESASTNQTSMYLCASRTSGIYEQYFGPGTRLTVT.

V is TRBV6-6 and J is TRBJ2-5, with no clear D. Germline V gene sequence: CDR1 MNHNY, CDR2 SVGAGI (reference sequence). The CDR3 is 16 amino acids. Trimming left V 0 bases short and J 4 bases short, with 15 bases between. The CDR3 coding sequence is TGTGCCAGCAGTTACTCGGACCGTTCCGACGGAGAGACCCAGTACTTC. The encoded protein is CASSYSDRSDGETQYF.

The rearrangement joins TRBV13 to TRBJ2-7; no reliable D call. Germline-derived CDR1 and CDR2 are PRHDT and FYEKMQ (reference sequence). CDR3 size: 12 residues. V lost 5 bases to trimming and J lost 2 bases, with 7 bases between them. The CDR3 DNA is TGTGCCAGCAGCCAGATGGCCTACGAGCAGTACTTC. This sequence encodes CASSQMAYEQYF.

This rearrangement joins TRBV11-3 to TRBJ2-1; TRBD1 matches at 8 bases. Germline values: CDR1 SGHNT, CDR2 YENEEA. J lost 9 bases, V lost 3 bases, and 1 base had no gene match. CDR3 size: 12 residues. In nucleotides, the CDR3 is TGTGCCAGCAGCTTTACAGGGGGTGAGCAGTTCTTC. Translated, it gives CASSFTGGEQFF. The variable domain in full, with the rest retrieved from reference TRBV11-3 and TRBJ2-1, is EAGVVQSPRYKIIEKKQPVAFWCNPISGHNTLYWYLQNLGQGPELLIRYENEEAVDDSQLPKDRFSAERLKGVDSTLKIQPAELGDSAVYLCASSFTGGEQFFGPGTRLTVL.